The TCR beta chain described here comes from a study of preoperative IRX-2 immunotherapy in early breast cancer. Trimming took 3 bases from V and 4 from J, leaving 12 bases between them. Germline V CDR1 and CDR2: LNHNV, YYDKDF (reference sequence). There are 15 residues in the CDR3. Some clones are missing from TCRdb's copy, which holds only in-frame ones; the method was immunoSEQ multiplex PCR. The repertoire consists of over 25,000 clones, with roughly 80% occurring once and the leading ten covering around 2.7%. As to treatment: preoperative locoregional IRX-2 cytokine immunotherapy. Patients received preoperative, locoregional IRX-2 cytokine immunotherapy in a phase Ib study.

This clonotype was obtained from a human donor with breast cancer. This chain uses TRBV15 with TRBJ2-2; tentative D call: TRBD2 (5 bases). This specimen consisted of lymph node tissue, obtained from a patient treated with IRX-2 immunotherapy. The CDR3 reads CATSSRTRGTGELFF. In nucleotides, the CDR3 is TGTGCCACCAGCAGTCGTACTCGGGGCACCGGGGAGCTGTTTTTT.